This T cell receptor beta chain was recorded in a study of beta chain features in type 1 diabetes. There are a few counts of this clone. The J segment lost 3 bases and the V segment lost 2 bases, leaving 8 bases of the junction unmatched. This CDR3 spans 18 amino acids. Every isolated RNA sample was fully reverse transcribed, so sequencing captured expressed TCRB transcripts. Profiled with immunoSEQ multiplex PCR; TCRdb holds only in-frame clones, not every one. The sample contains 600,000 to 650,000 clones, around 15% of which appear only once. Sequenced input: naive CD4+ T cells from blood. The receptor was derived from a man younger than 35 in good health. The rearrangement uses TRBV23-1 and TRBJ2-2; 11 bases agree with TRBD1. TRBV23-1 is labeled an ORF, and its function is uncertain. CDR3 coding DNA: TGCGCCAGCAGTCAACCGACGGACAGGGGGCTGGACACCGGGGAGCTGTTTTTT. It specifies CASSQPTDRGLDTGELFF.